These 15 T cell receptor beta chains were sequenced from one sample in a study of cytomegalovirus exposure and HLA in healthy donors. PCR used 60 Vbeta primers and 13 Jbeta primers. Libraries were prepared by immunoSEQ multiplex PCR; TCRdb keeps only in-frame clonotypes and omits some of them. The sample comprises about 150,000 clones, 79% of which are singletons, and about 5.9% rests with the top ten. Sequenced input: PBMCs. These receptors all stem from a man aged 45 to 65 in good health and CMV-seropositive.

The gene calls are TRBV28 and TRBJ2-5, with TRBD2 matching 7 bases. This CDR3 region has 15 residues. In germline, CDR1 is MDHEN, CDR2 SYDVKM. The V segment lost 5 bases and the J segment 11 bases; nucleotides outside the gene matches: 17. CDR3 region: CASSPLAVPSREQYF. DNA for the CDR3: TGTGCCAGCAGTCCGCTAGCGGTCCCTTCGAGGGAGCAGTACTTC.

The chain recombines TRBV27 with TRBJ2-3, with D tentatively TRBD1 (6 bases). V was trimmed by 3 bases and J by 7 bases, leaving 11 bases between them. There are 13 residues in the CDR3. Germline CDR1 and CDR2: MNHEY and SMNVEV (reference sequence). The CDR3 is CASSFQGHYTQYF. In DNA form, the CDR3 reads TGTGCCAGCAGTTTTCAGGGGCACTATACGCAGTATTTT.

The chain uses TRBV6-5 and TRBJ1-5; D is uncertain. Germline V gene sequence: CDR1 MNHEY, CDR2 SVGAGI. The CDR3 is 13 residues long. Deletions cut 5 bases from V and 5 bases from J, with 10 bases between. CDR3: CASSEEIDQPQHF. In DNA form, the CDR3 reads TGTGCCAGCAGTGAAGAGATTGATCAGCCCCAGCATTTT.

The chain employs TRBV7-3 and TRBJ2-1; 9 bases match TRBD1. CDR1 and CDR2 (germline): SGHTA, FQGTGA. This CDR3 is built from 13 residues. V shed 5 bases, J shed 8 bases, and the junction held 4 bases outside the gene matches. The CDR3 region has the DNA TGTGCCAGCAGCCTACAGGGGGCTCATGAGCAGTTCTTC. Protein product: CASSLQGAHEQFF.

The rearrangement joins TRBV15 to TRBJ2-6; D uncertain. The germline V and J ends were trimmed by 1 base and 1 base, with 11 bases remaining between them. The CDR3 has 17 amino acids. Germline CDR1 LNHNV, CDR2 YYDKDF (reference sequence). The DNA of the CDR3 is TGTGCCACCAGCAGAGCCCCCTCGCAGTCTGGGGCCAACGTCCTGACTTTC. Translating it yields CATSRAPSQSGANVLTF.

The chain is built from TRBV19 and TRBJ1-2; D possibly corresponds to TRBD1 (5 bases). With 5 bases removed from V and 4 bases from J, the gap between germline ends came to 14 bases. The CDR3 length is 14 residues. Germline V gene lookup returns CDR1 LNHDA and CDR2 SQIVND (reference sequence). CDR3 sequence (DNA): TGTGCCAGTAGTGCCACATCAGGGATCTATGGCTACACCTTC. Encoded protein: CASSATSGIYGYTF.

J is TRBJ1-1 and V is TRBV18; 7 positions agree with TRBD1. The J segment lost 0 bases and the V segment lost 5 bases, leaving 6 bases of the junction unmatched. This CDR3 contains 15 residues. Per germline, CDR1 KGHSH and CDR2 LQKENI. The DNA of the CDR3 is TGTGCCAGCTCAGGAATGGGACAGATGAACACTGAAGCTTTCTTT. It codes for CASSGMGQMNTEAFF.

This rearrangement joins TRBV10-2 to TRBJ2-1; possible D gene TRBD2, 5 bases. Trimming removed 0 bases at V and 5 bases at J, with 8 bases between. CDR3 length: 14 amino acids. Per the germline V gene, CDR1 is WSHSY and CDR2 is SAAADI. The CDR3 coding sequence is TGCGCCAGCAGTGAGTCAAAGGAGGACAATGAGCAGTTCTTC. Translating it yields CASSESKEDNEQFF.

The chain recombines TRBV30 with TRBJ2-7; D ambiguous. The J call could be wrong; TRBJ2-5 is a better fit for the DNA end. From germline, CDR1 is GTSNPN and CDR2 SVGIG (reference sequence). This CDR3 has 14 amino acids. The CDR3 sequence is CAWNPGRGQETQYF. CDR3 nucleotides: TGTGCCTGGAATCCAGGCCGAGGACAAGAGACCCAGTACTTC.

This sequence joins TRBV9 and TRBJ1-4; D unresolved. Trimming shortened V by 3 bases and J by 10 bases, and 22 bases separated the two germline ends. There are 16 residues in the CDR3. CDR1 and CDR2 (germline): SGDLS, YYNGEE. CDR3 protein: CASSEPGAPAGGKLFF. For the CDR3, the DNA is TGTGCCAGCAGCGAACCAGGAGCCCCTGCGGGCGGAAAACTGTTTTTT. Complete variable domain (other parts from reference TRBV9 and TRBJ1-4): DSGVTQTPKHLITATGQRVTLRCSPRSGDLSVYWYQQSLDQGLQFLIQYYNGEERAKGNILERFSAQQFPDLHSELNLSSLELGDSALYFCASSEPGAPAGGKLFFGSGTQLSVL.

The chain recombines TRBV7-9 with TRBJ2-7, with D perhaps TRBD1 (6 bases). The CDR3 totals 13 residues. CDR1 is SEHNR, CDR2 FQNEAQ, per germline (reference sequence). With 1 base removed from V and 9 bases from J, the gap between germline ends came to 13 bases. This CDR3 is CASSLGQGLGQYF. The DNA of the CDR3 is TGTGCCAGCAGCTTAGGGCAGGGGTTGGGGCAGTACTTC.

This chain uses TRBV7-9 with TRBJ2-5, with 8 positions matching TRBD1. The CDR3 totals 15 residues. The germline V gene encodes CDR1 SEHNR and CDR2 FQNEAQ (reference sequence). Germline trimming cut 0 bases from V and 4 bases from J; bases unmatched to any gene: 4. CDR3 residues: CASSLATGVIETQYF. CDR3 in DNA: TGTGCCAGCAGCTTAGCGACAGGGGTGATAGAGACCCAGTACTTC.

The V call is TRBV2, the J call TRBJ2-7; maybe TRBD2 (6 bases). The V and J ends lost 7 bases and 7 bases respectively, with 17 bases between them. The CDR3 is 13 amino acids. In germline, CDR1 is SNHLY, CDR2 FYNNEI. The CDR3 here is CASMVGEVGEQYF. CDR3 in DNA: TGTGCCAGCATGGTAGGGGAGGTAGGGGAGCAGTACTTC.

This clone was picked up a small number of times. This chain joins TRBV5-1 and TRBJ2-1; 14 bases map to TRBD2. CDR1 is SGHRS and CDR2 is YFSETQ in the germline V gene. The trim removed 3 bases at V and 8 bases at J, leaving 7 bases unmatched. The CDR3 totals 16 residues. The CDR3 DNA sequence: TGCGCCAGCAGCTCCGGGACTAGCGGGAGATGGTATGAGCAGTTCTTC. Translating it yields CASSSGTSGRWYEQFF.

The rearrangement links TRBV5-4 to TRBJ2-7, with 7 nucleotides matching TRBD2. CDR3 length: 10 residues. Germline CDR1 is SGHNT and CDR2 is YYREEE (reference sequence). The ends lost 1 base at V and 11 bases at J; junction bases unmatched: 0. CDR3 coding DNA: TGTGCCAGCAGCTTGCGGGAGGAGTACTTC. Translating it yields CASSLREEYF.